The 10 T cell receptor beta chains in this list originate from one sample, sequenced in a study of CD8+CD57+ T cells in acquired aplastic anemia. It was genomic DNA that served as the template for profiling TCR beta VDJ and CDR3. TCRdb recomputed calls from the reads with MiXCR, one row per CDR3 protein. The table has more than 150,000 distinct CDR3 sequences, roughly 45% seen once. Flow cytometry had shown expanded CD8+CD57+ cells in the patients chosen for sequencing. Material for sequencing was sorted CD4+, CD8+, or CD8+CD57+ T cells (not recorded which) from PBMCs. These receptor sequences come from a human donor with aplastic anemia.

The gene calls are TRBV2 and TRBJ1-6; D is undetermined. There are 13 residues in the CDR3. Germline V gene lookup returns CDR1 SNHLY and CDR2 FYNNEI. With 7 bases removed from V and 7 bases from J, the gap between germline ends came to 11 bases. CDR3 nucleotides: TGTGCCAGCACTGGCGTTAGGAATTCACCCCTCCACTTT. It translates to CASTGVRNSPLHF.

The CDR3 DNA sequence: TGTGCCACCACGACAGGGACTAGCGGGAGGGCCGCAGATACGCAGTATTTT. Encoded protein: CATTTGTSGRAADTQYF. The chain combines TRBV24-1 with TRBJ2-3; the match to TRBD2 covers 16 bases. Germline CDR1 is KGHDR and CDR2 is SFDVKD. J gave up 4 bases and V 8 bases, and 8 bases lay outside the gene matches. This CDR3 has 17 residues.

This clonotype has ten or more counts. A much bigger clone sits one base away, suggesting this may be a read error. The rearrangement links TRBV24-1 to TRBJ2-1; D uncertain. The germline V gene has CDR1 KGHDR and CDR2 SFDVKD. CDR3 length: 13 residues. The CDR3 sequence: CATGENFNNEQFF. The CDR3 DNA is TGTGCCACCGGTGAGAATTTCAACAATGAGCAGTTCTTC.

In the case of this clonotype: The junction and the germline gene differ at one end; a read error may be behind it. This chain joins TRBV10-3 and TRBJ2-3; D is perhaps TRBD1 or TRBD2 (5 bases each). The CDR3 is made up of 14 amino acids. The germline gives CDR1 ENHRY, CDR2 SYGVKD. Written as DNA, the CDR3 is TGTGCCAGCAGTGACGGGACCCACACAGATACGCAGTATTTT. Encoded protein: CASSDGTHTDTQYF.

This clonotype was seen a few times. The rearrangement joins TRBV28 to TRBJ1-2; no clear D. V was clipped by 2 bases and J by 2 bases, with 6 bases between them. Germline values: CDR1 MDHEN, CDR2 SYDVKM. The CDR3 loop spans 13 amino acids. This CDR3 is CASSLVINYGYTF. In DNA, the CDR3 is TGTGCCAGCAGTTTAGTAATCAACTATGGCTACACCTTC.

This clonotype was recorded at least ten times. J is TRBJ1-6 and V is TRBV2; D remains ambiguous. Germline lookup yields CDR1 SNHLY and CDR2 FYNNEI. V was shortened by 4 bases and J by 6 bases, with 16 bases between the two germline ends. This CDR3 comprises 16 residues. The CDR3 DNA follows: TGTGCCAGCAGTGCGACGGAGCCCACTGGTAATTCACCCCTCCACTTT. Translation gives CASSATEPTGNSPLHF.

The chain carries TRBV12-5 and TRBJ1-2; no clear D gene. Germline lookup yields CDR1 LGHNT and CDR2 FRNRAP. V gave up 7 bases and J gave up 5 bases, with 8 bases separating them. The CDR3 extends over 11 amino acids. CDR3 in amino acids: CASALGYGYTF. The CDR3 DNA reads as TGTGCTAGTGCCCTAGGGTATGGCTACACCTTC.

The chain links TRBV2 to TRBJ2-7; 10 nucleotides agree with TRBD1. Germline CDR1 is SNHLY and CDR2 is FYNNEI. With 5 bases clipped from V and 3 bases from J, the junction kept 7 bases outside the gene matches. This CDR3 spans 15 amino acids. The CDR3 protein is CASSLRGQGSYEQYF. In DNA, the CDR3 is TGTGCCAGCAGTCTCCGGGGACAGGGGAGCTACGAGCAGTACTTC.

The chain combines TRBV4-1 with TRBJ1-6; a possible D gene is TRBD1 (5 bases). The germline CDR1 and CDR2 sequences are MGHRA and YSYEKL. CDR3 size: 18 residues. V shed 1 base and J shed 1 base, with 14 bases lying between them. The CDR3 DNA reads TGCGCCAGCAGCCAAGTGGACATGGGATTGTCCTATAATTCACCCCTCCACTTT. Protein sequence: CASSQVDMGLSYNSPLHF.

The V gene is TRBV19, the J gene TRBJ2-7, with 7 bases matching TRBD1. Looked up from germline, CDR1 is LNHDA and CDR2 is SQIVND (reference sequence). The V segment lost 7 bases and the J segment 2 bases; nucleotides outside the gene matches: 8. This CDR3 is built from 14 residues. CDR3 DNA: TGTGCCAGTACGCCGGCGGACAGGACCTACGAGCAGTACTTC. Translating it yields CASTPADRTYEQYF.